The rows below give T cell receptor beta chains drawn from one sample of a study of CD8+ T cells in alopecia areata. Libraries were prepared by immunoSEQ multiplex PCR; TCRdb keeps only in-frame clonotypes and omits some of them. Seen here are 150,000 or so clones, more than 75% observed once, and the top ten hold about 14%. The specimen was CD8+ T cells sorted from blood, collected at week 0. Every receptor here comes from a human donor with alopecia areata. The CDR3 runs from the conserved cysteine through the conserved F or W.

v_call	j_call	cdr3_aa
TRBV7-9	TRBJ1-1	CASRDRGQNTEAFF
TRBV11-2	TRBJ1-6	CASSLGQGNWPLHF
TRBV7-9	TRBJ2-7	CASSTVREFHEQYF
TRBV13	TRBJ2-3	CASSSAENTQYF
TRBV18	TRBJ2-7	CASSPALRGPYEQYF
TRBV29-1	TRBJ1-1	CSGGENTEAFF
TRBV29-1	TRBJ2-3	CSVDGPETDTQYF
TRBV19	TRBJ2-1	CASMSKRVWAYSEQFF
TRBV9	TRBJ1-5	CASSVSWGPGQPQHF
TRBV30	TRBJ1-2	CAWSVHPGINYGYTF
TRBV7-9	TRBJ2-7	CASSLPGGTYEQYF
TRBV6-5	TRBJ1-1	CASSYGGLRGAFF
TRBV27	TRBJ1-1	CASSLLSGFTEAFF
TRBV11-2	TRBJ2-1	CASSLGGQFQNEQFF
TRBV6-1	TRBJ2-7	CASSEEETGTAFYEQYF
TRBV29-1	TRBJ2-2	CSVEVKGATNTGELFF
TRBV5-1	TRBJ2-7	CASSYGTVYEQYF
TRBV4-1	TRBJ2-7	CASSQGGGKSYEQYF
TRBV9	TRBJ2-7	CASSDTNYEQYF
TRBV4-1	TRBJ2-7	CASSQDLSPEGYEQYF